The rows below give T cell receptor beta chains drawn from one sample of a study of blood T cell repertoires in COVID-19. Method: immunoSEQ multiplex PCR; TCRdb's copy keeps in-frame clones and lacks some. The repertoire holds 300,000 to 400,000 clones, more than 75% seen once, with approximately 3.5% in the top ten. Sequencing was carried out using peripheral blood. The receptors stem from a young woman who had recovered from COVID-19. Each CDR3 is given with its conserved first and last residue.

v_gene	j_gene	CDR3aa
TRBV13	TRBJ2-1	CASSWGSGLAALYNEQFF
TRBV18	TRBJ2-3	CASSPIAGFGDTQYF
TRBV9	TRBJ1-4	CASSVDPRVGEKLFF
TRBV27	TRBJ2-1	CASSLRLAYNEQFF
TRBV30	TRBJ2-1	CAWSLGGDYNEQFF
TRBV6-5	TRBJ2-2	CASSYERDPGELFF
TRBV27	TRBJ2-5	CASSPTGSETQYF
TRBV29-1	TRBJ2-3	CSVDSGDTDTQYF
TRBV19	TRBJ1-1	CASRGPTSLMNTEAFF
TRBV10-3	TRBJ1-2	CAIGAGALFLNYGYTF
TRBV11-2	TRBJ2-1	CASSLAGSGLYNEQFF
TRBV10-1	TRBJ1-1	CASSAAGTHAAFF
TRBV11-3	TRBJ1-3	CASSSNRGGNTIYF
TRBV5-8	TRBJ2-1	CASSLWGDSYNEQFF
TRBV11-3	TRBJ1-1	CASSLPPSLSRNTEAFF
TRBV30	TRBJ1-2	CAWGAGELYGYTF
TRBV12-3/TRBV12-4	TRBJ2-1	CASSPSGQPREFF
TRBV6-1	TRBJ1-1	CASSDYLLNGVRAFF
TRBV9	TRBJ1-2	CASSGRRGALVYGYTF
TRBV2	TRBJ1-2	CASRAVQGYTF
TRBV4-3	TRBJ1-5	CASSQDLGKVWPQHF
TRBV11-3	TRBJ2-3	CASSPTWTGSTDTQYF
TRBV11-2	TRBJ2-2	CASSLELALGELFF
TRBV5-1	TRBJ2-5	CASSFRSGPSGETQYF
TRBV7-9	TRBJ1-2	CAISPNGGPGGYTF
TRBV30	TRBJ1-1	CAWSAMNTEAFF
TRBV25-1	TRBJ2-1	CASSAGTSGRNEQFF
TRBV19	TRBJ2-3	CATSGGTDTQYF
TRBV29-1	TRBJ2-3	CSVEEGAGVADTQYF
TRBV5-8	TRBJ1-2	CASSWEKDYGYTF
TRBV11-2	TRBJ2-2	CASSFATGELFF
TRBV7-2	TRBJ2-1	CASSPPGLAYNEQFF
TRBV7-2	TRBJ2-3	CASSLTGQGTDTQYF
TRBV7-2	TRBJ1-1	CASSLVSARGAEAFF
TRBV5-4	TRBJ2-5	CASSFRTSGQETQYF
TRBV30	TRBJ2-5	CAWSTGLATGETQYF
TRBV9	TRBJ2-3	CASSPSNGGDTQYF
TRBV27	TRBJ2-5	CASSVWTARETQYF
TRBV18	TRBJ2-4	CASSPKGTKNIQYF
TRBV7-6	TRBJ2-2	CASSPDRGTGELFF
TRBV29-1	TRBJ2-1	CSVGPEGDGEQFF
TRBV11-2	TRBJ1-1	CASSLAGQLNTEAFF
TRBV15	TRBJ1-2	CATSTRRGYGYTF
TRBV5-1	TRBJ2-1	CASSLVGEGPGDEQFF
TRBV20-1	TRBJ2-2	CSASEEGAYTGELFF
TRBV5-6	TRBJ1-1	CASSFGWTREAFF
TRBV7-8	TRBJ2-2	CASRTLRSTGELFF
TRBV7-8	TRBJ2-5	CASSLGRGWYQETQYF
TRBV19	TRBJ1-6	CASSSRQGAFDYNSPLHF
TRBV2	TRBJ2-1	CASRARISGGGDNEQFF
TRBV4-1	TRBJ2-1	CASSHTSEAYNEQFF
TRBV30	TRBJ2-1	CAWNKREGGEQFF
TRBV12-5	TRBJ2-6	CASGLVFLGGSGANVLTF
TRBV5-1	TRBJ1-3	CASSLGQGNTIYF